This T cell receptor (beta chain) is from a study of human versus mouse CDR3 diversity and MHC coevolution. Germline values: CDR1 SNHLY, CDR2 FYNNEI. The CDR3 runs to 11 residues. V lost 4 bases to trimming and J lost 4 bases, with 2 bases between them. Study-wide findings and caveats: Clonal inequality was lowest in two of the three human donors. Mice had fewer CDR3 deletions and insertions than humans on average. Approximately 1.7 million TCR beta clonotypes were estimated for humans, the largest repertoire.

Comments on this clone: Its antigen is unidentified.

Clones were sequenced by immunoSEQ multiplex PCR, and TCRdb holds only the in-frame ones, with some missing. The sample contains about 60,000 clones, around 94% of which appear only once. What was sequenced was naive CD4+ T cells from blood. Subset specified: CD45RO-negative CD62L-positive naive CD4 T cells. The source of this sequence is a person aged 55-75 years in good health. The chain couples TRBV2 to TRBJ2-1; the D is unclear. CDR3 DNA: TGTGCCAGCAGTGTATACAATGAGCAGTTCTTC. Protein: CASSVYNEQFF.